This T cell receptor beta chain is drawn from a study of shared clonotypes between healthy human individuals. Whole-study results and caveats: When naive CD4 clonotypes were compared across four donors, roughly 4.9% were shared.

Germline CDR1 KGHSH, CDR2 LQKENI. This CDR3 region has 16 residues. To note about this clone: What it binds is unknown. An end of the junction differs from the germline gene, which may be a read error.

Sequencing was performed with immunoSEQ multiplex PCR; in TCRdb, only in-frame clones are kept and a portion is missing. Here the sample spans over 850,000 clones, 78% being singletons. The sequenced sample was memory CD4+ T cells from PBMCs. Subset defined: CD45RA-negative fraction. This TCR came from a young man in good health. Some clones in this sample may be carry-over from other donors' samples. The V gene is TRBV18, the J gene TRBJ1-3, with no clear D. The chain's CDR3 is CASSPRQPGGENTIYF. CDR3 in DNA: TGTGCCAGCTCCCCACGCCAGCCAGGCGGCGAAAACACCATATATTTT.